The rows below give T cell receptor beta chains drawn from one sample of a study of cytomegalovirus exposure and HLA in healthy donors. Profiling relied on immunoSEQ multiplex PCR, and the TCRdb table lists in-frame clones only, not all of them. The top ten clones hold 0.2% to 0.3% of a sample with approximately 180,000 clones, about 88% of them seen once. The sequencing input was PBMCs. Receptor source: a girl under three years old in good health and CMV-seronegative. CDR3s include the opening cysteine and the closing phenylalanine or tryptophan. Each record gives: J gene, clone size, V gene, CDR3 length, CDR3 protein. Rows give clone size only sometimes, using once, few, many, or a class for an expanded clone.

J: TRBJ2-5; size: -; V: TRBV29-1; length: 12; CDR3: CSADRVQETQYF
J: TRBJ2-1; size: -; V: TRBV5-4; length: 17; CDR3: CASSSYGARERDNEQFF
J: TRBJ1-3; size: -; V: TRBV7-6; length: 19; CDR3: CASSLGVGTGHRSGNTIYF
J: TRBJ2-1; size: -; V: TRBV7-8; length: 20; CDR3: CASSLILLRGPEDSYNEQFF
J: TRBJ2-6; size: -; V: TRBV7-9; length: 18; CDR3: CSSSLKAGVSSGANVLTF
J: TRBJ2-1; size: once; V: TRBV5-4; length: 12; CDR3: CASSLPGGEQFF
J: TRBJ1-1; size: -; V: TRBV5-1; length: 14; CDR3: CASRKGGVNTEAFF
J: TRBJ2-2; size: -; V: TRBV27; length: 20; CDR3: CASSLPPGVNSGKRAGELFF
J: TRBJ2-7; size: -; V: TRBV4-1; length: 17; CDR3: CASSPFWGTGGRWEQYF
J: TRBJ1-1; size: -; V: TRBV7-9; length: 15; CDR3: CASSLAGTMNTEAFF
J: TRBJ1-2; size: few; V: TRBV9; length: 14; CDR3: CASSDGNLRYGYTF
J: TRBJ2-3; size: -; V: TRBV4-1; length: 17; CDR3: CASSQSLAGGGTDTQYF
J: TRBJ1-5; size: -; V: TRBV7-8; length: 22; CDR3: CASSLFETGQGAILRSNQPQHF
J: TRBJ2-1; size: -; V: TRBV11-3; length: 15; CDR3: CASSRGTATYNEQFF
J: TRBJ1-2; size: -; V: TRBV4-3; length: 15; CDR3: CASSQDRQGIYGYTF
J: TRBJ1-4; size: once; V: TRBV4-3; length: 16; CDR3: CASSRAGTATNEKLFF
J: TRBJ2-7; size: once; V: TRBV6-5; length: 16; CDR3: CASSYSVRGRVNEQYF
J: TRBJ1-1; size: -; V: TRBV5-1; length: 14; CDR3: CASSFGTPGTEAFF
J: TRBJ2-5; size: -; V: TRBV7-6; length: 13; CDR3: CASSTGAQETQYF
J: TRBJ1-6; size: -; V: TRBV5-6; length: 15; CDR3: CASSFQGADNSPLHF
J: TRBJ2-5; size: -; V: TRBV19; length: 14; CDR3: CASTPGQGRETQYF
J: TRBJ1-3; size: -; V: TRBV5-6; length: 13; CDR3: CATTQISGNTIYF
J: TRBJ2-7; size: -; V: TRBV10-3; length: 12; CDR3: CAISYRVDEQYF
J: TRBJ2-1; size: -; V: TRBV27; length: 15; CDR3: CASSLQTGAINEQFF